The 31 T cell receptor beta chains below were found in one sample sequenced in a study of OX40 agonist ivuxolimab in advanced cancers. Profiled with immunoSEQ multiplex PCR; TCRdb holds only in-frame clones, not every one. The sample shows about 80,000 clones, approximately 85% of them seen only once. The input for sequencing was CD4+ or CD8+ T cells sorted from blood, taken in a trial of the OX40 agonist ivuxolimab. The receptor set was obtained from an adult with an advanced solid tumor such as melanoma, head and neck, liver or kidney cancer.

The V call is TRBV9, the J call TRBJ2-3, with TRBD2 matching 9 bases. CDR1 and CDR2 (germline): SGDLS, YYNGEE. This CDR3 has 15 amino acids. With V trimmed by 2 bases and J by 3 bases, 4 bases remained unmatched. The CDR3 is CASSVFSGGTDTQYF. DNA for the CDR3: TGTGCCAGCAGCGTCTTTAGCGGGGGAACAGATACGCAGTATTTT. The variable domain in full, with the rest retrieved from reference TRBV9 and TRBJ2-3, is DSGVTQTPKHLITATGQRVTLRCSPRSGDLSVYWYQQSLDQGLQFLIQYYNGEERAKGNILERFSAQQFPDLHSELNLSSLELGDSALYFCASSVFSGGTDTQYFGPGTRLTVL.

The genes are TRBV5-4 and TRBJ1-4, with unresolved D. With 1 base removed from V and 4 bases from J, the gap between germline ends came to 8 bases. Germline V gene data show CDR1 as SGHNT and CDR2 as YYREEE (reference sequence). There are 14 residues in the CDR3. The CDR3 DNA reads as TGTGCCAGCAGCTTGAGGGCGGATAATGAAAAACTGTTTTTT. Its protein product is CASSLRADNEKLFF.

The gene calls are TRBV6-6 and TRBJ2-5; D unresolved. This CDR3 contains 13 residues. The germline V and J ends were trimmed by 7 bases and 3 bases, with 12 bases remaining between them. Germline-derived CDR1 and CDR2 are MNHNY and SVGAGI (reference sequence). The CDR3 DNA is TGTGCCAGCACCCCATTTTTAGAAGAGACCCAGTACTTC. It is translated as CASTPFLEETQYF.

The V call is TRBV11-3, the J call TRBJ2-1; 12 bases are a match to TRBD2. V was clipped by 5 bases and J by 8 bases; unmatched bases: 13. Germline V CDR1 and CDR2: SGHNT, YENEEA. The CDR3 loop spans 17 amino acids. This CDR3 is CASSLSVTSGGGDEQFF. In DNA, the CDR3 is TGTGCCAGCAGCCTGAGTGTGACTAGCGGGGGTGGCGATGAGCAGTTCTTC.

The chain has TRBV6-6 and TRBJ1-6, with D uncertain. CDR1 MNHNY and CDR2 SVGAGI come from the germline V gene (reference sequence). The CDR3 totals 14 residues. V lost 5 bases, J lost 7 bases, and 12 bases lay in between. The CDR3 is CASSLSLTNSPLHF. As DNA, the CDR3 is TGTGCCAGCAGTCTCTCTCTTACCAATTCACCCCTCCACTTT.

This chain uses TRBV5-8 with TRBJ2-4; tentative D call: TRBD1 (5 bases). The CDR3 is 15 amino acids. Trimming cost V 1 base and J 7 bases, with 15 bases left between them. Germline V CDR1 and CDR2: SGHTS, YDEGEE. The CDR3 sequence: CASSLRGPLGNIQYF. CDR3 in DNA: TGTGCCAGCAGCTTGAGGGGCCCCCTGGGGAACATTCAGTACTTC.

This sequence joins TRBV7-8 and TRBJ1-3, with D perhaps matching TRBD1 (5 bases). The germline V gene encodes CDR1 SGHVS and CDR2 FQNEAQ. CDR3 length: 15 residues. V dropped 5 bases and J dropped 2 bases, with 13 bases sitting between them. In DNA, the CDR3 is TGTGCCAGCAGCCCACAGCCAGGGCCTGGAAACACCATATATTTT. Its translation: CASSPQPGPGNTIYF.

The genes are TRBV5-6 and TRBJ2-2; possibly TRBD1 or TRBD2 for D (6 bases each). The V end lost 3 bases, the J end lost 4 bases, and 16 bases lay between the germline ends. This CDR3 spans 16 amino acids. The germline CDR1 and CDR2 sequences are SGHDT and YYEEEE. The DNA of the CDR3 is TGTGCCAGCAGCTCCTACAGGGTTAGCGGCACCGGGGAGCTGTTTTTT. Protein product: CASSSYRVSGTGELFF.

The chain employs TRBV2 and TRBJ1-1, with 11 bases fitting TRBD1. The junction had 4 bases not matched to a gene; V was cut back by 8 bases and J by 8 bases. Germline-derived CDR1 and CDR2 are SNHLY and FYNNEI. This CDR3 region has 12 residues. CDR3 amino acids: CASRTGGREAFF. As DNA, the CDR3 is TGTGCCAGCCGGACAGGGGGCAGGGAAGCTTTCTTT.

This sequence joins TRBV7-6 and TRBJ2-2; D uncertain. The CDR3 extends over 16 amino acids. Trimming cost V 2 bases and J 4 bases, with 14 bases left between them. Germline loops: CDR1 SGHVS, CDR2 FNYEAQ. DNA for the CDR3: TGTGCCAGCAGCTTATCGGCAAGCTGGGGCACCGGGGAGCTGTTTTTT. Amino acid sequence: CASSLSASWGTGELFF.

The chain joins TRBV19 to TRBJ1-3; D is unclear. CDR1 and CDR2 (germline): LNHDA, SQIVND (reference sequence). V lost 9 bases, J lost 0 bases, and 12 bases lay in between. The CDR3 loop spans 14 amino acids. CDR3 in amino acids: CASLPGSSGNTIYF. CDR3 DNA sequence: TGTGCCAGCCTTCCAGGCAGCTCTGGAAACACCATATATTTT.

The V gene is TRBV2, the J gene TRBJ1-1, with a possible D match to TRBD1 (5 bases). The CDR3 runs to 13 residues. Trimming stripped 11 bases from V and 6 bases from J, with 19 bases between. Germline V lookup: CDR1 SNHLY, CDR2 FYNNEI. The CDR3 reads CAGSREGTPEAFF. The CDR3 nucleotides are TGTGCCGGTAGTCGGGAGGGGACTCCTGAAGCTTTCTTT.

The genes are TRBV5-6 and TRBJ2-7; 8 nucleotides agree with TRBD1. CDR3 length: 13 amino acids. With 4 bases clipped from V and 4 bases from J, the junction kept 4 bases outside the gene matches. Germline CDR1 SGHDT, CDR2 YYEEEE. For the CDR3, the DNA is TGTGCCAGCAGCCTCCGACAGGGGTACGAGCAGTACTTC. The encoded protein is CASSLRQGYEQYF.

The chain joins TRBV14 to TRBJ2-1; D ambiguous. Germline CDR1 SGHDN, CDR2 FVKESK. The CDR3 consists of 12 residues. Trimming pared 3 bases from V and 15 bases from J, leaving 15 bases between. The CDR3 DNA follows: TGTGCCAGCAGCCAGAACGACGGGTCCCCGTTCTTC. Its protein is CASSQNDGSPFF.

Details on this clone: The sample contains more than one DNA sequence encoding this CDR3. The CDR3 DNA follows: TGTGCCAGCAGTTACGGGGGACTAAACACTGAAGCTTTCTTT. The encoded protein is CASSYGGLNTEAFF. V usage is TRBV6-5 and J usage is TRBJ1-1; D might be TRBD1 (5 bases). The germline CDR1 and CDR2 sequences are MNHEY and SVGAGI. The CDR3 runs to 14 residues. The V gene lost 2 bases and the J gene lost 2 bases, with 9 bases spanning the gap.

V gene TRBV5-1 combines with J gene TRBJ1-1, with TRBD1 as a possible D gene (6 bases). The CDR3 extends over 14 amino acids. Trimming left V 0 bases short and J 6 bases short, with 12 bases between. Germline V lookup: CDR1 SGHRS, CDR2 YFSETQ. CDR3 coding DNA: TGCGCCAGCAGCTTGGACGGGGGCAGGTCTGAAGCTTTCTTT. This encodes CASSLDGGRSEAFF. The full variable domain, with the rest looked up from reference TRBV5-1 and TRBJ1-1, is KAGVTQTPRYLIKTRGQQVTLSCSPISGHRSVSWYQQTPGQGLQFLFEYFSETQRNKGNFPGRFSGRQFSNSRSEMNVSTLELGDSALYLCASSLDGGRSEAFFGQGTRLTVV.

The table lists this clone with a few counts. V usage is TRBV30 and J usage is TRBJ2-1; 8 bases line up with TRBD2. The CDR3 extends over 13 amino acids. CDR1 and CDR2 (germline): GTSNPN, SVGIG (reference sequence). V was clipped by 6 bases and J by 7 bases; unmatched bases: 8. Here the CDR3 reads CACFFGGGNEQFF. The CDR3 nucleotides are TGTGCCTGCTTCTTCGGCGGGGGGAATGAGCAGTTCTTC.

The J gene is TRBJ2-2, the V gene TRBV27; 9 nucleotides match TRBD1. Germline CDR1 MNHEY, CDR2 SMNVEV (reference sequence). There are 18 residues in the CDR3. The trim removed 0 bases at V and 4 bases at J, leaving 9 bases unmatched. CDR3 protein: CASSLSHRGRGATGELFF. DNA for the CDR3: TGTGCCAGCAGTTTATCCCACAGGGGGCGCGGGGCCACCGGGGAGCTGTTTTTT.

CDR3 coding DNA: TGTGCCAGCAGCTTAGCGGACAGGGGGCGCGATGAAAAACTGTTTTTT. It encodes CASSLADRGRDEKLFF. V gene TRBV7-9 combines with J gene TRBJ1-4; 11 nucleotides agree with TRBD1. This CDR3 contains 16 residues. CDR1 SEHNR and CDR2 FQNEAQ come from the germline V gene (reference sequence). With V trimmed by 0 bases and J by 6 bases, 3 bases remained unmatched.

This chain connects TRBV7-9 to TRBJ1-1; D uncertain. The germline V gene encodes CDR1 SEHNR and CDR2 FQNEAQ (reference sequence). The CDR3 has 13 amino acids. Trimming removed 1 base at V and 0 bases at J, with 3 bases between. CDR3 sequence: CASSLDMNTEAFF. The CDR3 DNA reads as TGTGCCAGCAGCTTAGACATGAACACTGAAGCTTTCTTT. The whole variable domain, filled in from reference TRBV7-9 and TRBJ1-1, reads DTGVSQNPRHKITKRGQNVTFRCDPISEHNRLYWYRQTLGQGPEFLTYFQNEAQLEKSRLLSDRFSAERPKGSFSTLEIQRTEQGDSAMYLCASSLDMNTEAFFGQGTRLTVV.

The rearrangement uses TRBV9 and TRBJ2-5; D not certain. This CDR3 contains 13 residues. Germline lookup yields CDR1 SGDLS and CDR2 YYNGEE. V lost 0 bases and J 7 bases, leaving 10 bases between the germline ends. The CDR3 is CASSVEARGTQYF. The CDR3 DNA sequence: TGTGCCAGCAGCGTAGAGGCTCGAGGGACCCAGTACTTC.

This clone was observed a single time. The chain has TRBV4-3 and TRBJ1-2, with no clear D. Germline CDR1 reads LGHNA; CDR2 reads YSLEER. The CDR3 length is 15 residues. Trimming cost V 3 bases and J 8 bases, with 19 bases left between them. The CDR3 sequence is CASSHAAKKIWGYTF. The CDR3 DNA reads as TGCGCCAGCAGCCATGCGGCGAAGAAGATATGGGGCTACACCTTC.

V usage is TRBV21-1 and J usage is TRBJ2-7. TRBV21-1 is a listed pseudogene. The CDR3 length is 13 residues. The CDR3 DNA is TGTCCCAGGGAACGAAAATACTTCTACGAGCAGTACTTC. Translating gives CPRERKYFYEQYF.

The J gene is TRBJ1-3, the V gene TRBV15; D unresolved. V lost 1 base, J lost 3 bases, and 10 bases lay in between. The germline gives CDR1 LNHNV, CDR2 YYDKDF (reference sequence). The CDR3 length is 15 residues. CDR3 nucleotide sequence: TGTGCCACCAGCAGAGTGACGGCAATTGGAAACACCATATATTTT. Residues: CATSRVTAIGNTIYF.

The chain combines TRBV19 with TRBJ1-5; tentatively, D is TRBD1 (5 bases). This CDR3 region has 14 residues. The V gene's germline CDR1 is LNHDA and CDR2 SQIVND (reference sequence). Trimming pared 6 bases from V and 4 bases from J, leaving 13 bases between. Written as DNA, the CDR3 is TGTGCCAGTAGAAATCAGGGCGTTAATCAGCCCCAGCATTTT. Residues: CASRNQGVNQPQHF.

The chain has TRBV6-6 and TRBJ1-3, with 7 bases fitting TRBD1. The CDR3 runs to 14 residues. Trimming removed 5 bases from V and 2 bases from J; junction bases left unmatched: 3. From germline, CDR1 is MNHNY and CDR2 SVGAGI (reference sequence). The CDR3 DNA is TGTGCCAGCAGTCCGACAGGGACTGGAAACACCATATATTTT. Translated, it gives CASSPTGTGNTIYF.

The chain carries TRBV6-5 and TRBJ2-1; D not certain. The CDR3 consists of 11 residues. Germline CDR1 reads MNHEY; CDR2 reads SVGAGI. Trimming removed 5 bases from V and 4 bases from J, with 3 bases in between. CDR3 loop: CASSKYNEQFF. CDR3 nucleotides: TGTGCCAGCAGTAAATACAATGAGCAGTTCTTC.

The chain combines TRBV27 with TRBJ2-7; D is ambiguous. CDR1 is MNHEY, CDR2 SMNVEV, per germline (reference sequence). Between the trimmed V and J ends, which lost 7 bases and 5 bases, there was a span of 6 bases. CDR3 length equals 10 residues. CDR3 nucleotides: TGTGCCAGCATTAGGCACGAGCAGTACTTC. Its protein product is CASIRHEQYF.

V gene TRBV7-2 combines with J gene TRBJ2-2, with 10 nucleotides matching TRBD1. V was clipped by 6 bases and J by 6 bases; unmatched bases: 7. Germline V lookup: CDR1 SGHTA, CDR2 FQGNSA. CDR3 length equals 15 residues. The CDR3 nucleotides read TGTGCCAGCAGTCGGGACAGGGGAAACGCCGGGGAGCTGTTTTTT. Translating it yields CASSRDRGNAGELFF.

In this sample, this clone turned up once. The CDR3 DNA follows: TGTGCCAGCTCACAGGAGGGCCGGCCCAATCAGCCCCAGCATTTT. Translated, it gives CASSQEGRPNQPQHF. The chain uses TRBV18 and TRBJ1-5; no clear D gene. Germline V lookup: CDR1 KGHSH, CDR2 LQKENI. This CDR3 is built from 15 residues. With 4 bases removed from V and 3 bases from J, the gap between germline ends came to 13 bases.

V and J are TRBV2 and TRBJ2-2; D uncertain. The germline gives CDR1 SNHLY, CDR2 FYNNEI. This CDR3 is built from 13 residues. The ends were cut back, 7 bases at V and 1 base at J, with 7 bases in the middle. For the CDR3, the DNA is TGTGCCAGCACTAACCAGAACACCGGGGAGCTGTTTTTT. Translation gives CASTNQNTGELFF.